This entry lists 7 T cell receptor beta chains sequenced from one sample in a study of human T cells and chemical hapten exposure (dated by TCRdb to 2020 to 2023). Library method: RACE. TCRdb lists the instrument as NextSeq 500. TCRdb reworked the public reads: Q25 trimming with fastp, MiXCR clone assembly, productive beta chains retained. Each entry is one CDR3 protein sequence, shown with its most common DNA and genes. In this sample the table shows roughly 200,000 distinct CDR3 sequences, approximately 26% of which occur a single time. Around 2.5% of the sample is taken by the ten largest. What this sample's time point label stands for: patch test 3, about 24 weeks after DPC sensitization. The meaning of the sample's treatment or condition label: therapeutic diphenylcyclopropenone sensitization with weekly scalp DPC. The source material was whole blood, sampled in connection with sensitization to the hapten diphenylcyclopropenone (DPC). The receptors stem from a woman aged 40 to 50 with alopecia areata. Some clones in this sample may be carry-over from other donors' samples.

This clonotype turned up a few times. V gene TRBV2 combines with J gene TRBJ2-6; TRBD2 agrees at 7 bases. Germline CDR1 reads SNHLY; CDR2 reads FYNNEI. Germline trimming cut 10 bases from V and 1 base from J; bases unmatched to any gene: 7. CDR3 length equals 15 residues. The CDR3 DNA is TGTGCCACCCCGATGGGAGGGTCTGGGGCCAACGTCCTGACTTTC. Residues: CATPMGGSGANVLTF.

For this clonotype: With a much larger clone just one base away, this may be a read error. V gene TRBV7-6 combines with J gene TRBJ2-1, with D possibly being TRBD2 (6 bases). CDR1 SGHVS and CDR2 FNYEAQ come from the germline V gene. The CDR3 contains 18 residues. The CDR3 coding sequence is TGTGCCAGCAGCGCGGGACCTTTAATGAGGGTAGCTTACAATGGGCAGTTCTTC. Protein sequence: CASSAGPLMRVAYNGQFF.

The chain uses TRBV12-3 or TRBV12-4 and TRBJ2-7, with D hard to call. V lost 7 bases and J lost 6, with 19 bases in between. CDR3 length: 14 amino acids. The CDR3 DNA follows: TGTGCCAGCACCCTAAGTACGCACGGTGGCGAGCAGTACTTC. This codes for CASTLSTHGGEQYF.

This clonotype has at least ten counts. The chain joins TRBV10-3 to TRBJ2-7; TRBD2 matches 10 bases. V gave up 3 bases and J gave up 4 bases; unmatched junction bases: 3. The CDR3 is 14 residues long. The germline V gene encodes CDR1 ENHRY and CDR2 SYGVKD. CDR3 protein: CAISEGAGGYEQYF. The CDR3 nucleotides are TGTGCCATCAGTGAAGGAGCGGGAGGGTACGAGCAGTACTTC.

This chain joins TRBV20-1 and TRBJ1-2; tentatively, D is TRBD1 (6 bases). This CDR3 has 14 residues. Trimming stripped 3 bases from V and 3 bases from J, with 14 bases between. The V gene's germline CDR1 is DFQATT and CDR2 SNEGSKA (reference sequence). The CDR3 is CSARSTGKDYGYTF. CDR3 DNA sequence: TGCAGTGCTAGGAGTACAGGGAAGGACTATGGCTACACCTTC.

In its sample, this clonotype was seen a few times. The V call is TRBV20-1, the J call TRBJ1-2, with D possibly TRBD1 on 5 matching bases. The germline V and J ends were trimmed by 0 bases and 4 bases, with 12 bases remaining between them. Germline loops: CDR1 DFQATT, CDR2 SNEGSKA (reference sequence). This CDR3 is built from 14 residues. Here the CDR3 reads CSARDGRTLYGYTF. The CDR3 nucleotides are TGCAGTGCTAGAGATGGGAGGACACTCTATGGCTACACCTTC.

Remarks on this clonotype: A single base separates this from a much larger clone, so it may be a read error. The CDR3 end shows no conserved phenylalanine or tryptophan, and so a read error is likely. The CDR3 bases are TGTGCCAGCAGTTTATCCGCGCCAGATACGCAGTATTAT. Its translation: CASSLSAPDTQYY. The V and J genes are TRBV27 and TRBJ2-3; D uncertain. CDR1 and CDR2 (germline): MNHEY, SMNVEV (reference sequence). V lost 0 bases, J lost 4 bases, and 5 bases lay in between. The CDR3 runs to 13 residues.